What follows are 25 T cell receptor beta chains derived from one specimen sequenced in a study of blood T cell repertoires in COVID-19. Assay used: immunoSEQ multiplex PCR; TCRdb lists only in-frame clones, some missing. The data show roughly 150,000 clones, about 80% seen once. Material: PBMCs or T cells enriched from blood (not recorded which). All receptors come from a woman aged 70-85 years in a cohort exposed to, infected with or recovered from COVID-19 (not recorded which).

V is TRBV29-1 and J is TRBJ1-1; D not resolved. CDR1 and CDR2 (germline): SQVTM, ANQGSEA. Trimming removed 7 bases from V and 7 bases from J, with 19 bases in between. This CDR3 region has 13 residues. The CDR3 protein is CSGAGRGLSEAFF. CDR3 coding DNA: TGCAGCGGGGCCGGTAGAGGGTTGAGTGAAGCTTTCTTT.

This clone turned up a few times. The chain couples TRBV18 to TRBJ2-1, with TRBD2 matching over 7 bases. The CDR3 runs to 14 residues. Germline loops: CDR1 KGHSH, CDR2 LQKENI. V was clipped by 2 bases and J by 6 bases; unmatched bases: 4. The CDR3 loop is CASSPVGGLNEQFF. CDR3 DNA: TGTGCCAGCTCACCAGTGGGAGGGCTCAATGAGCAGTTCTTC.

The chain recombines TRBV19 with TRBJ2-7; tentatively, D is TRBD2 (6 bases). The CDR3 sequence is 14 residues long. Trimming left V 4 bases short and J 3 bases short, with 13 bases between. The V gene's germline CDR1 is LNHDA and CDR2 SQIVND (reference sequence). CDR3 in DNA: TGTGCCAGTAGTAAGACTAGTGGCAACTACGAGCAGTACTTC. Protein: CASSKTSGNYEQYF. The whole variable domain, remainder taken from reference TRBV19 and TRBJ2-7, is DGGITQSPKYLFRKEGQNVTLSCEQNLNHDAMYWYRQDPGQGLRLIYYSQIVNDFQKGDIAEGYSVSREKKESFPLTVTSAQKNPTAFYLCASSKTSGNYEQYFGPGTRLTVT.

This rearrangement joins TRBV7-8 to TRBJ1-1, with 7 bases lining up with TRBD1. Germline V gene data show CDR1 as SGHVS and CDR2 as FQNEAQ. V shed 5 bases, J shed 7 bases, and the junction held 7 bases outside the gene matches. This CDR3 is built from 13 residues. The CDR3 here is CASSRGRGLEAFF. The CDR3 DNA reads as TGTGCCAGCAGCCGAGGGAGGGGGCTTGAAGCTTTCTTT.

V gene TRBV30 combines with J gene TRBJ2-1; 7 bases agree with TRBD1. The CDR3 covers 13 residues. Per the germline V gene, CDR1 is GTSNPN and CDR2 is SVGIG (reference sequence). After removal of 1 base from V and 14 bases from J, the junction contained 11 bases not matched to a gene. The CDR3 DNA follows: TGTGCCTGGAGTGCACTTGAGACAGGGAATAAGTTCTTC. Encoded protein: CAWSALETGNKFF.

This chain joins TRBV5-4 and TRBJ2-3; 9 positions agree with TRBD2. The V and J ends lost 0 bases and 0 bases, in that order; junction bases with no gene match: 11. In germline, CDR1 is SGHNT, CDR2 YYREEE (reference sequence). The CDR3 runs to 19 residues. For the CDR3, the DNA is TGTGCCAGCAGCTTGGCCGGCGTCGGGACTAGCCCTAGCACAGATACGCAGTATTTT. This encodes CASSLAGVGTSPSTDTQYF.

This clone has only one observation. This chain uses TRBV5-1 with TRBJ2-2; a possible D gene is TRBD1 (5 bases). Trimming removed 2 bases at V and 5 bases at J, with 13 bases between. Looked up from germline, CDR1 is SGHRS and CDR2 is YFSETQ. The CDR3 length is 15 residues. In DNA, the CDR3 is TGCGCCAGCAGCTTTTCTGGGGCCAGGACCGGGGAGCTGTTTTTT. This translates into CASSFSGARTGELFF.

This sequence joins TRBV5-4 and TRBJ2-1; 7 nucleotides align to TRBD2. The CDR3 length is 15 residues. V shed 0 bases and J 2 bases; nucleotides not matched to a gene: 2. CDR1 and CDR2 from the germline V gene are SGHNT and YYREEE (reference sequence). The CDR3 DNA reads TGTGCCAGCAGCTTGGGCGGGAGCACCTACAATGAGCAGTTCTTC. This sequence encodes CASSLGGSTYNEQFF.

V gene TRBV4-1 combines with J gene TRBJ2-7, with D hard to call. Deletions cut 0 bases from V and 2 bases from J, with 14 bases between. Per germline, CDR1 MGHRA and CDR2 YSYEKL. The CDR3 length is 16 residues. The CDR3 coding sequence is TGCGCCAGCAGCCAAGATCCTATACAGCCCACCTACGAGCAGTACTTC. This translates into CASSQDPIQPTYEQYF.

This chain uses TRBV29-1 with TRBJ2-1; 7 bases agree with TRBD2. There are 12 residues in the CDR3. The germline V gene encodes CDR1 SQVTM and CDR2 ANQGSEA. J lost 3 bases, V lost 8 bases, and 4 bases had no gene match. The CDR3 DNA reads TGCAGCACCGGGGGGTTCTACAATGAGCAGTTCTTC. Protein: CSTGGFYNEQFF.

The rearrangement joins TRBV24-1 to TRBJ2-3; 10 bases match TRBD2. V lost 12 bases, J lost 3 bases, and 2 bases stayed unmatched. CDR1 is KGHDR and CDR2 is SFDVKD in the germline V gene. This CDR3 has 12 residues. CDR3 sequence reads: CASSGSTDTQYF. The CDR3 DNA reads TGTGCCTCTAGCGGGAGTACAGATACGCAGTATTTT.

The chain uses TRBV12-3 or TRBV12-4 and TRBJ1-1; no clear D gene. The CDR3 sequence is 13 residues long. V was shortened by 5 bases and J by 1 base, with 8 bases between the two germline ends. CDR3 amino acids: CASSPRQNTEAFF. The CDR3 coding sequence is TGTGCCAGCAGTCCCCGACAGAACACTGAAGCTTTCTTT.

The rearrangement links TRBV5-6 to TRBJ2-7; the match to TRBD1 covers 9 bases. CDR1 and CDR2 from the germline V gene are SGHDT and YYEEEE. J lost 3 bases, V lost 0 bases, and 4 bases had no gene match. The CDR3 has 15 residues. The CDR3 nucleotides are TGTGCCAGCAGCTTGGACAGGGGGCGCTTCTACGAGCAGTACTTC. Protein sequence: CASSLDRGRFYEQYF. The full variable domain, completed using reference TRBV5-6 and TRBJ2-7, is DAGVTQSPTHLIKTRGQQVTLRCSPKSGHDTVSWYQQALGQGPQFIFQYYEEEERQRGNFPDRFSGHQFPNYSSELNVNALLLGDSALYLCASSLDRGRFYEQYFGPGTRLTVT.

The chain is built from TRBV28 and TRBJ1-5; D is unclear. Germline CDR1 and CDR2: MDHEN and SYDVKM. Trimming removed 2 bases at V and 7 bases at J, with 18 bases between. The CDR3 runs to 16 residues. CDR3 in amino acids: CASSLPGPGGGQPQHF. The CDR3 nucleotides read TGTGCCAGCAGTTTACCGGGCCCGGGAGGAGGACAGCCCCAGCATTTT. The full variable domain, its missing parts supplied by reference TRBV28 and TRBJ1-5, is DVKVTQSSRYLVKRTGEKVFLECVQDMDHENMFWYRQDPGLGLRLIYFSYDVKMKEKGDIPEGYSVSREKKERFSLILESASTNQTSMYLCASSLPGPGGGQPQHFGDGTRLSIL.

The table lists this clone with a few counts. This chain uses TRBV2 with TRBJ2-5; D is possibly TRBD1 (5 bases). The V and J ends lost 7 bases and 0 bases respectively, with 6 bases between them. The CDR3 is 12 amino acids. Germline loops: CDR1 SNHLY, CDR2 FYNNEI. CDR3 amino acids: CASNRYQETQYF. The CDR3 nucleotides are TGTGCCAGCAACAGGTACCAAGAGACCCAGTACTTC.

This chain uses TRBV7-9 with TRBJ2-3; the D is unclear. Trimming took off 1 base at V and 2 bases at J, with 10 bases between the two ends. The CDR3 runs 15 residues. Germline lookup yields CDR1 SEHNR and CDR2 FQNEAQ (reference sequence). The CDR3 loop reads CASSLVLVPTDTQYF. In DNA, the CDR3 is TGTGCCAGCAGCTTAGTTCTAGTCCCCACAGATACGCAGTATTTT.

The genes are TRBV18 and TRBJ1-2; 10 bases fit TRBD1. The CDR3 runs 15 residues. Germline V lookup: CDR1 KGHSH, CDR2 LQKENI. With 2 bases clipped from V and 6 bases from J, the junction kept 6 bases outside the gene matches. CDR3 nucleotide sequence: TGTGCCAGCTCACCAGCGACAGGGGGCGGCCATGGCTACACCTTC. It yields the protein CASSPATGGGHGYTF.

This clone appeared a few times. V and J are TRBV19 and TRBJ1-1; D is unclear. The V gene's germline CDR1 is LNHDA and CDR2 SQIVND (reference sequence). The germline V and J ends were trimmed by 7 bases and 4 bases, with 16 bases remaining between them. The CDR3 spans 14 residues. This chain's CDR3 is CASMRVPVSTEAFF. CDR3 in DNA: TGTGCCAGTATGAGGGTCCCCGTGAGCACTGAAGCTTTCTTT.

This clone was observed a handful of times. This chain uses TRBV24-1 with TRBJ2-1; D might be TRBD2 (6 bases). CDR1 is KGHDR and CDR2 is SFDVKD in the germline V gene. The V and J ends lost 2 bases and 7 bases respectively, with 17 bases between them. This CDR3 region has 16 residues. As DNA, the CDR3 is TGTGCCACCAGTGATTACCTGGGAGGAGGCCCTAATGAGCAGTTCTTC. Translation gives CATSDYLGGGPNEQFF.

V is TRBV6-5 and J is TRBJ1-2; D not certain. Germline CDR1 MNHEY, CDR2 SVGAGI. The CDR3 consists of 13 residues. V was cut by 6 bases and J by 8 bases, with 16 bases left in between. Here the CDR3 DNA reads TGTGCCAGCAGCATTGGACCCTCGGGGGGCTACACCTTC. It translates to CASSIGPSGGYTF.

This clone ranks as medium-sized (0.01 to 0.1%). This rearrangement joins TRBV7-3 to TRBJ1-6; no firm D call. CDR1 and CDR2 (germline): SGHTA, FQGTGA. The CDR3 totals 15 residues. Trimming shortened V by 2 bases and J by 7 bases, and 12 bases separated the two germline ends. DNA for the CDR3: TGTGCCAGCAGCTTAGGTCCGGGAGGGAATTCACCCCTCCACTTT. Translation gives CASSLGPGGNSPLHF.

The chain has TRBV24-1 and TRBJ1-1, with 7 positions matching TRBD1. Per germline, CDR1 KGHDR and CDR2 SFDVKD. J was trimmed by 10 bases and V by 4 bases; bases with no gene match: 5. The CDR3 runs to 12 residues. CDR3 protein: CATSDMDRRAFF. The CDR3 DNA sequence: TGTGCCACCAGTGACATGGACAGGAGAGCTTTCTTT.

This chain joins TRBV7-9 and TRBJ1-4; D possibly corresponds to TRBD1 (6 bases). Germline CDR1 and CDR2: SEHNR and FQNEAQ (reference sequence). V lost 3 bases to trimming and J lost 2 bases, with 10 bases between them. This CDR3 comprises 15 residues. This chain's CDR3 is CASSLIGGTNEKLFF. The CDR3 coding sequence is TGTGCCAGCAGCTTGATTGGGGGCACTAATGAAAAACTGTTTTTT.

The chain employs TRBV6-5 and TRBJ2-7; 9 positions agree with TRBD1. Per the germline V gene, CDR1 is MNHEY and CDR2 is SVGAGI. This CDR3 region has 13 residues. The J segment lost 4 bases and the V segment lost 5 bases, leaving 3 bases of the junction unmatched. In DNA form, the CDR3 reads TGTGCCAGCAGTCGAGACAGGGGGTACGAGCAGTACTTC. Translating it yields CASSRDRGYEQYF.

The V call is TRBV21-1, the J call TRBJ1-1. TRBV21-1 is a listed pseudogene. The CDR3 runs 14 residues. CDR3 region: CARRRLNPDTEAFF. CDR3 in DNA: TGTGCCAGACGGAGACTAAATCCCGACACTGAAGCTTTCTTT.